This T cell receptor (beta chain) stems from a study of cytomegalovirus exposure and HLA in healthy donors. Germline V gene data show CDR1 as KGHSH and CDR2 as LQKENI. The CDR3 covers 15 residues. The V and J ends lost 4 bases and 3 bases respectively, with 15 bases between them. PCR was performed using 60 Vbeta and 13 Jbeta primers. Assay: immunoSEQ multiplex PCR; the TCRdb copy retains only in-frame clones and omits some. The profile covers over 150,000 clones, with about 80% appearing a single time and about 2.8% taken by the ten largest. This rearrangement joins TRBV18 to TRBJ2-5; D is possibly TRBD2 (5 bases). The sequenced sample consisted of PBMCs. The receptor was isolated from a woman in her twenties or thirties in good health and CMV-seronegative. The CDR3 DNA is TGTGCCAGCTCACTCTACTCGGGGTTGGAAGAGACCCAGTACTTC. Translation: CASSLYSGLEETQYF.